This TCR beta chain was documented in a study of Tregs in tolerant kidney transplant recipients. About the research overall: Recipients received nonmyeloablative bone marrow transplants from related graft donors, with transient mixed chimerism. Study-wide results and limits: Changing PCR primers prevented nucleotide comparison between some patients' samples. No direct test of biological reproducibility was done here.

Unstimulated Tregs (CD4+CD25+CD127-) and CD4+CD25- non-Tregs were sorted from PBMCs. About this clone: Its antigen remains unknown.

Assay: immunoSEQ multiplex PCR; the TCRdb copy retains only in-frame clones and omits some. The data contain 110,000 or so clones, around 91% of them singletons. The CDR3 totals 14 residues. Trimming removed 5 bases from V and 0 bases from J, with 14 bases in between. Germline CDR1 reads SQVTM; CDR2 reads ANQGSEA. The TCR was taken from a human donor who received a combined kidney and bone marrow transplant. The material sequenced was CD4+ T cells from blood, taken before the transplant. This chain uses TRBV29-1 with TRBJ2-7; D is ambiguous. As DNA, the CDR3 is TGCAGCGTTCCCCTCGTGGGCGACTCCTACGAGCAGTACTTC. Translated, it gives CSVPLVGDSYEQYF.